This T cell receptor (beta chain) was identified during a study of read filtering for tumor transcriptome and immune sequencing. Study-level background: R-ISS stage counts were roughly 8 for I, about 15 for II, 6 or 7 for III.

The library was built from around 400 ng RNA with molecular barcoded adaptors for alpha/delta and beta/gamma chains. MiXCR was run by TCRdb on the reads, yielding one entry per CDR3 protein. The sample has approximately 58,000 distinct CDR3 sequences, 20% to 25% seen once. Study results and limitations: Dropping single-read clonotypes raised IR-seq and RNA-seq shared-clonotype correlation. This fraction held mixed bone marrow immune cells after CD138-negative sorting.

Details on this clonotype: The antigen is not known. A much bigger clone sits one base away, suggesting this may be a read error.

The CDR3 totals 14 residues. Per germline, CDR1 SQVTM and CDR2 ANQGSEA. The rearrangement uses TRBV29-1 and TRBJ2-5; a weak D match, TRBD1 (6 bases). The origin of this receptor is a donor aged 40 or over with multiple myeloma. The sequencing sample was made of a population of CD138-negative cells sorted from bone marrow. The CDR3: CSVVTGPYQETQCF. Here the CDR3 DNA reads TGCAGCGTTGTGACAGGCCCGTACCAAGAGACCCAGTGCTTC.